This T cell receptor (beta chain) comes out of a study of T cell responses to AZD1222 COVID-19 vaccine. Broader study findings: CD4 TCRs associated with vaccination spanned spike, dominating at 160-218 and 743-854. Only 5 or 6 people who got AZD1222 tested seropositive at baseline. Receipt of two AZD1222 doses was followed by a rise in Spike-specific TCR breadth and depth. Repertoire sampling occurred only after the peak T cell response.

Regarding this clone: Antigen unknown.

This CDR3 comprises 15 residues. V lost 6 bases and J 1 base, leaving 18 bases between the germline ends. Germline V CDR1 and CDR2: SQVTM, ANQGSEA. The protocol was immunoSEQ multiplex PCR, while the TCRdb copy is restricted to in-frame clones and leaves out a portion. The sample lists over 100,000 clones, 70% to 90% seen once, with less than 4.5% in the top ten. The TCR comes from an adult who received the AZD1222 COVID-19 vaccine. The genes are TRBV29-1 and TRBJ1-1, with D hard to call. This material consisted of peripheral blood, taken 28 days after the second AZD1222 dose. In DNA form, the CDR3 reads TGCAGCGTCTTCAACCCCACGACGGCGAACACTGAAGCTTTCTTT. Translation gives CSVFNPTTANTEAFF.